These 9 T cell receptor beta chains share one sample of origin, sequenced in a study of blood T cell repertoires in COVID-19. The method was immunoSEQ multiplex PCR; TCRdb's version includes in-frame clones alone and lacks a portion of them. The sample lists 100,000 or so clones, around 86% occurring once. Specimen: peripheral blood. Receptors originate from a man between 45 and 60 years old with active or convalescent COVID-19.

The chain couples TRBV27 to TRBJ2-4, with unresolved D. Germline CDR1 MNHEY, CDR2 SMNVEV (reference sequence). The CDR3 has 13 residues. V was trimmed by 5 bases and J by 3 bases, leaving 8 bases between them. CDR3 amino acids: CASSQADKNIQYF. In nucleotides, the CDR3 is TGTGCCAGCAGTCAGGCAGACAAAAACATTCAGTACTTC.

The chain carries TRBV19 and TRBJ1-5; a weak D match, TRBD1 (5 bases). Trimming cost V 4 bases and J 11 bases, with 12 bases left between them. The V gene's germline CDR1 is LNHDA and CDR2 SQIVND (reference sequence). The CDR3 length is 12 residues. The CDR3 DNA reads as TGTGCCAGTAGTACAGGGCTTGGGGCCCAGCATTTT. It encodes CASSTGLGAQHF. The full variable domain, its missing parts supplied by reference TRBV19 and TRBJ1-5, is DGGITQSPKYLFRKEGQNVTLSCEQNLNHDAMYWYRQDPGQGLRLIYYSQIVNDFQKGDIAEGYSVSREKKESFPLTVTSAQKNPTAFYLCASSTGLGAQHFGDGTRLSIL.

The gene calls are TRBV2 and TRBJ2-7; the match to TRBD1 covers 7 bases. Germline trimming cut 7 bases from V and 5 bases from J; bases unmatched to any gene: 8. CDR1 is SNHLY, CDR2 FYNNEI, per germline. The CDR3 totals 13 residues. The DNA of the CDR3 is TGTGCCAGCACCACGACAGGGTCCCACGAGCAGTACGTC. It encodes CASTTTGSHEQYV.

This chain joins TRBV10-1 and TRBJ2-1, with a weak D call TRBD1 (6 bases). Germline CDR1 is WNHNN and CDR2 is SYGVQD (reference sequence). This CDR3 comprises 12 residues. Trimming removed 8 bases from V and 4 bases from J, with 9 bases in between. CDR3 sequence: CASGDTYNEQFF. The CDR3 DNA follows: TGCGCCAGCGGGGACACTTACAATGAGCAGTTCTTC.

The chain joins TRBV10-1 to TRBJ2-5, with D perhaps TRBD2 (5 bases). The germline V gene encodes CDR1 WNHNN and CDR2 SYGVQD (reference sequence). The CDR3 is 14 amino acids. The V end lost 0 bases, the J end lost 1 base, and 6 bases lay between the germline ends. The CDR3 is CASSESTTQETQYF. The CDR3 DNA sequence: TGCGCCAGCAGTGAGTCGACTACCCAAGAGACCCAGTACTTC.

The gene calls are TRBV10-3 and TRBJ2-1, with TRBD2 matching 9 bases. This CDR3 has 14 amino acids. The germline CDR1 and CDR2 sequences are ENHRY and SYGVKD. The ends lost 6 bases at V and 6 bases at J; junction bases unmatched: 6. The CDR3 DNA reads TGTGCCATCAGCAAGGGCGGGGGGGCCAATGAGCAGTTCTTC. Translated, it gives CAISKGGGANEQFF.

V gene TRBV30 combines with J gene TRBJ1-4; tentatively, D is TRBD1 (5 bases). The CDR3 sequence is 14 residues long. Germline V gene lookup returns CDR1 GTSNPN and CDR2 SVGIG (reference sequence). Trimming shortened V by 2 bases and J by 4 bases, and 11 bases separated the two germline ends. CDR3 coding DNA: TGTGCCTGGAGTCGCAACAGGTTTAATGAAAAACTGTTTTTT. Translating it yields CAWSRNRFNEKLFF.

This clone has just a few counts. The chain carries TRBV19 and TRBJ1-5; D perhaps matches TRBD1 (5 bases). Trimming removed 4 bases at V and 0 bases at J, with 13 bases between. The germline V gene encodes CDR1 LNHDA and CDR2 SQIVND (reference sequence). The CDR3 contains 16 residues. CDR3 nucleotide sequence: TGTGCCAGTAGTAAACAGGCGACATATAGCAATCAGCCCCAGCATTTT. Its protein product is CASSKQATYSNQPQHF.

The V and J genes are TRBV28 and TRBJ2-2; possible D gene TRBD1, 6 bases. Germline assignment: CDR1 MDHEN and CDR2 SYDVKM. The CDR3 spans 15 residues. V was shortened by 4 bases and J by 0 bases, with 9 bases between the two germline ends. The CDR3 region is CASSSGTTNTGELFF. CDR3 nucleotide sequence: TGTGCCAGCAGTTCCGGGACAACGAACACCGGGGAGCTGTTTTTT.